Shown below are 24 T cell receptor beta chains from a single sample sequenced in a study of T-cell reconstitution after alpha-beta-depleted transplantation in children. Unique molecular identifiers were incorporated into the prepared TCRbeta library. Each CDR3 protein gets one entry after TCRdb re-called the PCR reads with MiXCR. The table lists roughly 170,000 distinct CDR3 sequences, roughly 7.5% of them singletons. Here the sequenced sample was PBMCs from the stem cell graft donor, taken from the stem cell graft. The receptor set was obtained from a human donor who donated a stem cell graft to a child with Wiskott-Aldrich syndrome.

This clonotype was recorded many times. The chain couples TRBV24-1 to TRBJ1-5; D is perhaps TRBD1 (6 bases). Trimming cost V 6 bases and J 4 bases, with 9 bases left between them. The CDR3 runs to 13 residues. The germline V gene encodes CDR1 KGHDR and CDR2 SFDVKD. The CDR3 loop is CATSPQGNQPQHF. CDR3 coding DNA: TGTGCCACCAGTCCACAGGGTAATCAGCCCCAGCATTTT.

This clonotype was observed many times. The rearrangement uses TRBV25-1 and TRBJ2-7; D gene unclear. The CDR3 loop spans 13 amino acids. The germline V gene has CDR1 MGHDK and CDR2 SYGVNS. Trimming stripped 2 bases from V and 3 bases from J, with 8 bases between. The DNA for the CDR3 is TGTGCCAGCAGTGAAAGGGTACACTACGAGCAGTACTTC. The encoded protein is CASSERVHYEQYF.

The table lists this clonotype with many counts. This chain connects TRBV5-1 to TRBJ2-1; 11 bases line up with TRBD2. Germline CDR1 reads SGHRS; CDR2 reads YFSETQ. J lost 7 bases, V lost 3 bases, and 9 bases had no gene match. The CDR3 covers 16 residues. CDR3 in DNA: TGCGCCAGCAGCTCCACGACTAGCGGGGCCTCTAATGAGCAGTTCTTC. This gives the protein CASSSTTSGASNEQFF.

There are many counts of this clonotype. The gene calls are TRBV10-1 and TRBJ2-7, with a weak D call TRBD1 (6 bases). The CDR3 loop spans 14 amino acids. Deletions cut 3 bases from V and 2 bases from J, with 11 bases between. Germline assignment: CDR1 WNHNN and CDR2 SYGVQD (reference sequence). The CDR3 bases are TGCGCCAGCAGTGATCCGGACAGAACCTACGAGCAGTACTTC. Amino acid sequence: CASSDPDRTYEQYF.

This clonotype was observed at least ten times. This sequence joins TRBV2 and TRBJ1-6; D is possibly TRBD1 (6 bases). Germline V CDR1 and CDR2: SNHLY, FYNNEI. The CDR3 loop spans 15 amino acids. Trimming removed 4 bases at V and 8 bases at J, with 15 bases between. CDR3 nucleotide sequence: TGTGCCAGCAGTGCGAATCGGGCAGGGGATTCACCCCTCCACTTT. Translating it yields CASSANRAGDSPLHF.

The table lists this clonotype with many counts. CDR3 sequence: CSAREGTGRGVYF. CDR3 coding DNA: TGCAGTGCTAGAGAGGGGACAGGGAGAGGGGTTTACTTC. The rearrangement joins TRBV20-1 to TRBJ2-7, with 9 bases lining up with TRBD1. Germline CDR1 is DFQATT and CDR2 is SNEGSKA (reference sequence). This CDR3 is 13 amino acids long. V was pared by 0 bases and J by 13 bases, with 10 bases of the junction left unmatched.

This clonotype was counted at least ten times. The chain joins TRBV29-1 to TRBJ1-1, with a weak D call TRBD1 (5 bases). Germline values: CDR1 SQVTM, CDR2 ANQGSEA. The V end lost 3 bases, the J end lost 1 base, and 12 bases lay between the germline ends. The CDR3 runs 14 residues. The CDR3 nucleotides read TGCAGCGTTGATTTTGGGGCGGAGAACACTGAAGCTTTCTTT. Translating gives CSVDFGAENTEAFF.

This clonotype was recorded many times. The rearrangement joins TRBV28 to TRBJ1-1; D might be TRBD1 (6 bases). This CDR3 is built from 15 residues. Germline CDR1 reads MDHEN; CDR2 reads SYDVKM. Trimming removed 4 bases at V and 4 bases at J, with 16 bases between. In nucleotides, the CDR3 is TGTGCCAGCAGTTCTGCAGGGGTTTTGAGCACTGAAGCTTTCTTT. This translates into CASSSAGVLSTEAFF.

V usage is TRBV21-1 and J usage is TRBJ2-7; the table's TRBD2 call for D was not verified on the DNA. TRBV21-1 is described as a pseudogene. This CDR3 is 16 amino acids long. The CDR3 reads CASSIEEEAGSYEQYF. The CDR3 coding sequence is TGTGCCAGCAGCATTGAGGAGGAGGCTGGGTCCTACGAGCAGTACTTC.

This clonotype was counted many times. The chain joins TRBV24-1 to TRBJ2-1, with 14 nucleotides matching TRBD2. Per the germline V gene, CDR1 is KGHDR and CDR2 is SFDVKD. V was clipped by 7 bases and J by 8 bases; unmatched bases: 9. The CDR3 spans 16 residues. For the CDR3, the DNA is TGTGCCACCAGCGCACCGGGACTAGCGGGAGCCCATGAGCAGTTCTTC. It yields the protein CATSAPGLAGAHEQFF.

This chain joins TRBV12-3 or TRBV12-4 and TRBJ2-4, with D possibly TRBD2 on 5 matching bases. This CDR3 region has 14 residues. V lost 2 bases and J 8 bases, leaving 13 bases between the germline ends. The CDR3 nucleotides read TGTGCCAGCAGTTTAAGAGGGAGCGAGGACATTCAGTACTTC. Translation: CASSLRGSEDIQYF.

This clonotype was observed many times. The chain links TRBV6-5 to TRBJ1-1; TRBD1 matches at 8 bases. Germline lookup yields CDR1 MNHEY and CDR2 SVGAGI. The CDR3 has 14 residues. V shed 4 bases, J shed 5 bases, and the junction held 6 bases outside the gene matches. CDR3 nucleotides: TGTGCCAGCAGTTCGCAGGGGGCGACGACTGAAGCTTTCTTT. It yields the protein CASSSQGATTEAFF.

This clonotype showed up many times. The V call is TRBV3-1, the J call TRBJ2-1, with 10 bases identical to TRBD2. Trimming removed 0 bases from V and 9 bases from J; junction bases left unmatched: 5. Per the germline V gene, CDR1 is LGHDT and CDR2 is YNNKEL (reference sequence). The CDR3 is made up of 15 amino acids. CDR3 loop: CASSQDLAGEREQFF. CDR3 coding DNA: TGTGCCAGCAGCCAAGATCTAGCGGGAGAACGTGAGCAGTTCTTC.

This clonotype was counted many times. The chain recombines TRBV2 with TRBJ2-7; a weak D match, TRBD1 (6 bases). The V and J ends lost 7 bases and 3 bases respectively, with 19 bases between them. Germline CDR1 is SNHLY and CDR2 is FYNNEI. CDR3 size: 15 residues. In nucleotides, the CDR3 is TGTGCCAGCACGGACCCACAGGGAAATTTCTACGAGCAGTACTTC. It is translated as CASTDPQGNFYEQYF.

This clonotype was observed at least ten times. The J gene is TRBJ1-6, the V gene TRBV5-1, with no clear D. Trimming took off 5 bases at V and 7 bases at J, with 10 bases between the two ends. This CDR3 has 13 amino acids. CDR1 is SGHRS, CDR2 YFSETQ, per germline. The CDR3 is CASSGRGNSPLHF. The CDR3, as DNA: TGCGCCAGCAGTGGGAGAGGGAATTCACCCCTCCACTTT. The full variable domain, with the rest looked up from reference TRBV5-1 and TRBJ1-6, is KAGVTQTPRYLIKTRGQQVTLSCSPISGHRSVSWYQQTPGQGLQFLFEYFSETQRNKGNFPGRFSGRQFSNSRSEMNVSTLELGDSALYLCASSGRGNSPLHFGNGTRLTVT.

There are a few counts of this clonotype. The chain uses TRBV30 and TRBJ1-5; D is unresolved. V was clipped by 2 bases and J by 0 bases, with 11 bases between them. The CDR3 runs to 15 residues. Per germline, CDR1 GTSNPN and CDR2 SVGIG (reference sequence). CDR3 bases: TGTGCCTGGAGTCTCGCAGGATATAGCAATCAGCCCCAGCATTTT. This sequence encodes CAWSLAGYSNQPQHF.

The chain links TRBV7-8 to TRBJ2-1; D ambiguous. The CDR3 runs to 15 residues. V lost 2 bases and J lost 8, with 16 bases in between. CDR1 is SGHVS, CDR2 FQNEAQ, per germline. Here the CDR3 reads CASSLSRPQWDEQFF. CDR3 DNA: TGTGCCAGCAGCTTATCGCGACCCCAATGGGATGAGCAGTTCTTC.

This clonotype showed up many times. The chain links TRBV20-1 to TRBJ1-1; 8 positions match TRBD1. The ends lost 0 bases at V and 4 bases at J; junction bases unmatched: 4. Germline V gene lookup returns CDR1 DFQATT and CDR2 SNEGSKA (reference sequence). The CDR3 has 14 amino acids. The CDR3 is CSARDRTGGTEAFF. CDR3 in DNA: TGCAGTGCTAGAGACCGAACAGGGGGCACTGAAGCTTTCTTT.

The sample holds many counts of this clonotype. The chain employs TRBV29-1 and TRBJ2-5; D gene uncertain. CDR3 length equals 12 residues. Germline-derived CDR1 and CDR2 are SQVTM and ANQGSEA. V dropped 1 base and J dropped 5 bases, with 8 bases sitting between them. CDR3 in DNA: TGCAGCGTTGAAGCTCCTAGTGAGACCCAGTACTTC. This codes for CSVEAPSETQYF.

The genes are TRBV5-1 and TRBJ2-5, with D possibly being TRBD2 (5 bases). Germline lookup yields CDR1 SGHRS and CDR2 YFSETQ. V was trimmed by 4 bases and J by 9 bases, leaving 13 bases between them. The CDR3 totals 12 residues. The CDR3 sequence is CASSPNRRAQYF. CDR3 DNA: TGCGCCAGCAGCCCCAACCGGCGGGCCCAGTACTTC.

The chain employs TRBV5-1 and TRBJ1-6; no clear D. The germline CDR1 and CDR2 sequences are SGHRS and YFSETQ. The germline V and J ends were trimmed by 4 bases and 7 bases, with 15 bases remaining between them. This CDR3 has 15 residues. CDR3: CASSPGQAGNSPLHF. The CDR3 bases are TGCGCCAGCAGCCCGGGCCAGGCGGGCAATTCACCCCTCCACTTT.

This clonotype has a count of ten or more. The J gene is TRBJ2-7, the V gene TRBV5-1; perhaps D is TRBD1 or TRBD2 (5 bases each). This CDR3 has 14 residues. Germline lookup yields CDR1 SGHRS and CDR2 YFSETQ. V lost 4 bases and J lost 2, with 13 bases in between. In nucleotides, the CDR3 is TGCGCCAGCAGCCGGGATGGGGCCCCCTACGAGCAGTACTTC. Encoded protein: CASSRDGAPYEQYF.

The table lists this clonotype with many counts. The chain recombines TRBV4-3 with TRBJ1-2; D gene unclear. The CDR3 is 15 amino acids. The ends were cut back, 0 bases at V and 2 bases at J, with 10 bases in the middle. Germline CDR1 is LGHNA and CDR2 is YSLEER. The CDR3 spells CASSQDPLINYGYTF. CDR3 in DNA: TGCGCCAGCAGCCAAGATCCTCTCATCAACTATGGCTACACCTTC.

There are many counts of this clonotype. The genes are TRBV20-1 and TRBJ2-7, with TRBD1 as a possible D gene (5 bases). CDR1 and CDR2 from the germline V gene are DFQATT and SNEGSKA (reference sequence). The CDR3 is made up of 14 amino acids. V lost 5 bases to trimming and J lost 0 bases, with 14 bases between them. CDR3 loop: CSACESTASYEQYF. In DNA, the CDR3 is TGCAGTGCTTGCGAGTCGACAGCCTCCTACGAGCAGTACTTC.